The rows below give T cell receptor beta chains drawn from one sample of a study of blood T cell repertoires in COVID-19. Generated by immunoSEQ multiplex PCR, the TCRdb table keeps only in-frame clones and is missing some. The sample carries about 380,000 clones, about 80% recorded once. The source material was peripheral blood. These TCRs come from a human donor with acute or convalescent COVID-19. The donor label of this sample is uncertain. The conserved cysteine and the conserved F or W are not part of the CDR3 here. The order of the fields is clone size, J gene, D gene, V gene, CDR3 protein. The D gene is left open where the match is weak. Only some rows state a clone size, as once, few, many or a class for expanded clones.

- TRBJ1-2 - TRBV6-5 ASHKQVGYGYT
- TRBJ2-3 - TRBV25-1 ASSEWGDLAGDTQY
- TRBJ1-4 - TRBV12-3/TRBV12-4 ASSTEFNEKLF
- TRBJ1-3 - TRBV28 ASSLSRHLGPSGNTIY
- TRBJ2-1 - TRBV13 ASSLLRNLQF
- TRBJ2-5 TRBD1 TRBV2 AARDRPTETQY
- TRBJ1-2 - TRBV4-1 ASSQEKSLYGYT
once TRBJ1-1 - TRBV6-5 ASSSKWGNTEAF
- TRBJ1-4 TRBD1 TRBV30 ACCRTGAGEKLF
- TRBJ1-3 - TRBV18 ASSPSFSDSSGNTIY
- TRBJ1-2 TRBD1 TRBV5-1 ASSLVGQGASGYT
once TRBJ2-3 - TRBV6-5 ASSQSGLITDTQY
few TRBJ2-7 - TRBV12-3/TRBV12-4 ASSFTAASEQY
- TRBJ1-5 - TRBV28 ASSLVLSSNQPQH
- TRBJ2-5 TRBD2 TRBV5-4 ASSRTSAQETQY
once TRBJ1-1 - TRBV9 ASSKTSGYTEAF
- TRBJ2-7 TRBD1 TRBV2 ASIITGGVGYEQY
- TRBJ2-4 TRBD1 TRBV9 ASSTSGRTGANIQY
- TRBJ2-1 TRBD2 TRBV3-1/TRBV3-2 ASSRTSGVYNEQF
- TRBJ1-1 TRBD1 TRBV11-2 ASRQTGGTEAF
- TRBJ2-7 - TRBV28 ASTEGREQY
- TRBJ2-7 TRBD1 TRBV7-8 ASSSPGTGGYEQY
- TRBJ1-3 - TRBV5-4 ASSREGSSGNTIY